This T cell receptor (beta chain) was captured in a study of cytomegalovirus exposure and HLA in healthy donors. Study-wide points: As a later analysis showed, several of the most significant clusters appeared to be linked to common viral pathogens.

Concerning this clone: The antigen is unknown.

The PCR contained 60 Vbeta and 13 Jbeta primers. Per the authors' pipeline: In a later analysis, around 11 million of 65 million to 90 million unique beta chains occurred in at least two donors. Some clones are missing from TCRdb's copy, which holds only in-frame ones; the method was immunoSEQ multiplex PCR. V, J and clone size derive from that table, while D and trimming were established from the DNA sequence. The sample has nearly 110,000 clones; over 75% are singletons. Per germline, CDR1 LNHDA and CDR2 SQIVND (reference sequence). With V trimmed by 1 base and J by 3 bases, 4 bases remained unmatched. The CDR3 has 15 amino acids.

This chain uses TRBV19 with TRBJ2-5, with 8 bases aligning to TRBD2. The specimen was PBMCs. The clonotype originates from a male donor in good health and CMV-seronegative. CDR3 sequence (DNA): TGTGCCAGTAGTATAGCGGGAGGGGAGGAAGAGACCCAGTACTTC. Amino acids: CASSIAGGEEETQYF.